This T cell receptor beta chain emerged from a study of STAT5B mutations in CD4+ large granular lymphocyte leukemia. The germline gives CDR1 ENHRY, CDR2 SYGVKD. This CDR3 is built from 14 residues. V dropped 6 bases and J dropped 4 bases, with 10 bases sitting between them. The authors' processing: Lowest detectable productive clonotype frequency was 2.59 x 10-5. Profiled with immunoSEQ multiplex PCR; TCRdb holds only in-frame clones, not every one. V and J calls and clone size are copied from that table; D and trimming were computed from the DNA. The table shows 30,000 to 35,000 clones, with just under 85% occurring only once.

Material for sequencing was CD4+ T cells from blood buffy coats. This chain joins TRBV10-3 and TRBJ2-6; TRBD1 or TRBD2 may be the D gene (5 bases each). This clonotype was obtained from a human donor in good health. DNA for the CDR3: TGTGCCATCAGCCCCGGGACCGGGGCCAACGTCCTGACTTTC. The encoded protein is CAISPGTGANVLTF.